The 31 T cell receptor beta chains below all came from one sample that was sequenced in a study of shared clonotypes between healthy human individuals. The method was immunoSEQ multiplex PCR; TCRdb's version includes in-frame clones alone and lacks a portion of them. The data show approximately 2.5 million clones, 93% seen once. The sample taken for sequencing was naive CD4+ T cells from PBMCs. Subset of the sample: CD45RA+ positively selected. The receptors were sampled from a man younger than 35 in good health. Some clones in this sample may be carry-over from other donors' samples.

This rearrangement joins TRBV4-3 to TRBJ2-1; 7 bases fit TRBD2. V shed 0 bases and J 2 bases; nucleotides not matched to a gene: 10. Germline assignment: CDR1 LGHNA and CDR2 YSLEER. The CDR3 totals 18 residues. In nucleotides, the CDR3 is TGCGCCAGCAGCCAAGATCTGGCGCGGGAGTTAACCTACAATGAGCAGTTCTTC. It encodes CASSQDLARELTYNEQFF.

The chain couples TRBV7-2 to TRBJ1-2; D remains ambiguous. This CDR3 comprises 12 residues. Trimming left V 6 bases short and J 7 bases short, with 12 bases between. CDR1 is SGHTA and CDR2 is FQGNSA in the germline V gene. The CDR3 reads CASRSSGSGYTF. The CDR3 DNA reads TGTGCCAGCAGAAGCAGTGGCTCTGGCTACACCTTC.

This sequence joins TRBV27 and TRBJ1-5; D is unresolved. The CDR3 is made up of 16 amino acids. Germline V gives CDR1 MNHEY, CDR2 SMNVEV (reference sequence). Trimming pared 3 bases from V and 0 bases from J, leaving 12 bases between. The CDR3 nucleotides read TGTGCCAGCAGTTTTACGGCTGTCAATAGCAATCAGCCCCAGCATTTT. Translation gives CASSFTAVNSNQPQHF.

The chain couples TRBV6-5 to TRBJ1-1, with a weak D call TRBD1 (6 bases). This CDR3 is 13 amino acids long. With 5 bases removed from V and 1 base from J, the gap between germline ends came to 8 bases. Germline V CDR1 and CDR2: MNHEY, SVGAGI. CDR3 loop: CASSGGGNTEAFF. The CDR3 DNA follows: TGTGCCAGCAGTGGAGGGGGGAACACTGAAGCTTTCTTT.

This clone was seen a handful of times. This chain uses TRBV7-9 with TRBJ1-2; TRBD1 agrees at 7 bases. J lost 4 bases, V lost 11 bases, and 10 bases had no gene match. The CDR3 spans 13 residues. The germline V gene has CDR1 SEHNR and CDR2 FQNEAQ (reference sequence). CDR3 nucleotides: TGTGCCTCCCCAGGGGGTCCCGCCTATGGCTACACCTTC. Translated: CASPGGPAYGYTF.

The chain's CDR3 is CASSPRGTGSYEQYF. The CDR3 DNA is TGTGCCAGCAGCCCTAGGGGGACAGGGTCCTACGAGCAGTACTTC. V usage is TRBV28 and J usage is TRBJ2-7, with TRBD1 matching over 9 bases. Looked up from germline, CDR1 is MDHEN and CDR2 is SYDVKM. The CDR3 consists of 15 residues. V was pared by 6 bases and J by 1 base, with 7 bases of the junction left unmatched. Filled out from reference TRBV28 and TRBJ2-7, the complete variable domain reads DVKVTQSSRYLVKRTGEKVFLECVQDMDHENMFWYRQDPGLGLRLIYFSYDVKMKEKGDIPEGYSVSREKKERFSLILESASTNQTSMYLCASSPRGTGSYEQYFGPGTRLTVT.

The rearrangement uses TRBV7-6 and TRBJ2-1; TRBD2 might be the D (6 bases). The germline CDR1 and CDR2 sequences are SGHVS and FNYEAQ. V dropped 5 bases and J dropped 2 bases, with 13 bases sitting between them. The CDR3 contains 15 residues. The DNA of the CDR3 is TGTGCCAGCAGCCCGCGGGACTGGGCCTACAATGAGCAGTTCTTC. Translation gives CASSPRDWAYNEQFF. The variable domain in full, completed from reference TRBV7-6 and TRBJ2-1, reads GAGVSQSPRYKVTKRGQDVALRCDPISGHVSLYWYRQALGQGPEFLTYFNYEAQQDKSGLPNDRFSAERPEGSISTLTIQRTEQRDSAMYRCASSPRDWAYNEQFFGPGTRLTVL.

The V and J genes are TRBV28 and TRBJ2-3; a weak D match, TRBD1 (6 bases). There are 14 residues in the CDR3. Trimming left V 5 bases short and J 2 bases short, with 11 bases between. CDR1 is MDHEN, CDR2 SYDVKM, per germline. CDR3 nucleotides: TGTGCCAGCAGTCCTACAGGGTTCACAGATACGCAGTATTTT. Translation gives CASSPTGFTDTQYF.

The CDR3 sequence: CATSGRILTSGSFIDTGELFF. CDR3 sequence (DNA): TGTGCCACCAGCGGTCGAATCTTGACTAGCGGGAGTTTTATCGACACCGGGGAGCTGTTTTTT. The genes are TRBV15 and TRBJ2-2; the match to TRBD2 covers 12 bases. Germline-derived CDR1 and CDR2 are LNHNV and YYDKDF (reference sequence). Trimming at V came to 5 bases and at J to 3 bases, leaving 19 bases not matched to a gene. The CDR3 is 21 residues long.

The chain is built from TRBV11-3 and TRBJ2-2; D gene ambiguous. CDR3 size: 16 residues. Germline V gene data show CDR1 as SGHNT and CDR2 as YENEEA. Trimming removed 2 bases at V and 0 bases at J, with 10 bases between. DNA of the CDR3: TGTGCCAGCAGCTTAAGACGTCTCTCGAACACCGGGGAGCTGTTTTTT. It codes for CASSLRRLSNTGELFF.

This clone was counted once. The chain combines TRBV19 with TRBJ1-3, with D unclear. V lost 3 bases to trimming and J lost 4 bases, with 22 bases between them. Germline V gene sequence: CDR1 LNHDA, CDR2 SQIVND (reference sequence). The length of the CDR3 is 18 residues. Here the CDR3 DNA reads TGTGCCAGTAGTATCCCCTGGACCGGTCCGGCTGGAGGAAACACCATATATTTT. Translating gives CASSIPWTGPAGGNTIYF.

This clone was detected a few times. The rearrangement joins TRBV7-9 to TRBJ1-1; D not certain. Germline V gives CDR1 SEHNR, CDR2 FQNEAQ (reference sequence). V was shortened by 5 bases and J by 0 bases, with 4 bases between the two germline ends. The CDR3 totals 12 residues. The CDR3 region has the DNA TGTGCCAGCAGCCATGTGAACACTGAAGCTTTCTTT. Translating it yields CASSHVNTEAFF. Combining the CDR3 with reference TRBV7-9 and TRBJ1-1 gives the whole variable domain DTGVSQNPRHKITKRGQNVTFRCDPISEHNRLYWYRQTLGQGPEFLTYFQNEAQLEKSRLLSDRFSAERPKGSFSTLEIQRTEQGDSAMYLCASSHVNTEAFFGQGTRLTVV.

This clone was picked up one time. The rearrangement uses TRBV11-2 and TRBJ1-3; 7 bases are shared with TRBD1. Germline loops: CDR1 SGHAT, CDR2 FQNNGV. Losses at the gene ends were 4 bases for V and 2 bases for J; bases not matched to a gene: 5. CDR3 length equals 15 residues. CDR3 sequence (DNA): TGTGCCAGCAGCTCCCAAGACAGGGCTGGAAACACCATATATTTT. Translating gives CASSSQDRAGNTIYF.

The gene calls are TRBV5-4 and TRBJ2-3, with 10 bases identical to TRBD1. Unmatched junction bases numbered 13, after V lost 4 bases and J lost 5 bases. The germline V gene has CDR1 SGHNT and CDR2 YYREEE (reference sequence). There are 17 residues in the CDR3. DNA for the CDR3: TGTGCCAGCAGCCCGGTTCGTGGGACAGGGGTGGGAGATACGCAGTATTTT. It yields the protein CASSPVRGTGVGDTQYF.

V gene TRBV2 combines with J gene TRBJ2-2, with TRBD2 as a possible D gene (6 bases). V lost 6 bases and J 4 bases, leaving 12 bases between the germline ends. Per germline, CDR1 SNHLY and CDR2 FYNNEI. The CDR3 sequence is 14 residues long. The CDR3 is CASRLRDFTGELFF. CDR3 sequence (DNA): TGTGCCAGCAGACTCAGGGACTTCACCGGGGAGCTGTTTTTT.

The CDR3 is CATGPRTGDTGELFF. The CDR3 nucleotides read TGTGCCACAGGGCCCAGGACAGGGGACACCGGGGAGCTGTTTTTT. This chain links TRBV27 with TRBJ2-2; 9 nucleotides agree with TRBD1. V shed 10 bases and J 3 bases; nucleotides not matched to a gene: 9. Germline V lookup: CDR1 MNHEY, CDR2 SMNVEV (reference sequence). The CDR3 consists of 15 residues.

The chain employs TRBV7-3 and TRBJ2-3; TRBD2 matches at 7 bases. J lost 2 bases, V lost 4 bases, and 3 bases had no gene match. Looked up from germline, CDR1 is SGHTA and CDR2 is FQGTGA. The CDR3 covers 14 residues. CDR3 DNA sequence: TGTGCCAGCAGCTGGACTAGTTCCACAGATACGCAGTATTTT. It is translated as CASSWTSSTDTQYF.

This chain joins TRBV5-1 and TRBJ2-7, with 7 positions matching TRBD1. The CDR3 sequence is 13 residues long. V trimming: 4 bases; J trimming: 6 bases; junction bases outside the gene matches: 7. CDR1 is SGHRS and CDR2 is YFSETQ in the germline V gene. CDR3 nucleotide sequence: TGCGCCAGCAGCATCAACAGGGGCGGCGAGCAGTACTTC. As protein: CASSINRGGEQYF.

This chain joins TRBV7-3 and TRBJ1-3, with no clear D. CDR1 is SGHTA and CDR2 is FQGTGA in the germline V gene. CDR3 length: 13 amino acids. The V end was cut by 5 bases, the J end by 4 bases, with 9 bases between. For the CDR3, the DNA is TGTGCCAGCAGCCCACCTGGCGGAAACACCATATATTTT. This gives the protein CASSPPGGNTIYF.

CDR3 sequence (DNA): TGTGCCAGCAGCCAAGCGGGACTAGCGGGAGACTACTACGAGCAGTACTTC. It codes for CASSQAGLAGDYYEQYF. The chain carries TRBV4-2 and TRBJ2-7; 14 bases fit TRBD2. In germline, CDR1 is LGHNA, CDR2 YNFKEQ. With 1 base clipped from V and 3 bases from J, the junction kept 5 bases outside the gene matches. The CDR3 totals 17 residues.

The genes are TRBV7-2 and TRBJ2-2; D is ambiguous. V dropped 3 bases and J dropped 8 bases, with 10 bases sitting between them. Per the germline V gene, CDR1 is SGHTA and CDR2 is FQGNSA. The CDR3 runs 13 residues. The CDR3 DNA is TGTGCCAGCAGCTTCTCCCCCTCAGGGGAGCTGTTTTTT. This codes for CASSFSPSGELFF.

The table lists this clone with a count of one. The chain joins TRBV28 to TRBJ2-2, with D tentatively TRBD1 or TRBD2 (6 bases each). V shed 6 bases and J shed 1 base, with 15 bases lying between them. The CDR3 spans 16 residues. Germline lookup yields CDR1 MDHEN and CDR2 SYDVKM. CDR3 residues: CASRTSRGVNTGELFF. DNA of the CDR3: TGTGCCAGCAGGACTAGTAGGGGGGTGAACACCGGGGAGCTGTTTTTT.

Concerning this clone: The sample holds other DNA sequences that translate to the same CDR3. The chain carries TRBV5-1 and TRBJ2-1; D ambiguous. Germline V gene lookup returns CDR1 SGHRS and CDR2 YFSETQ. CDR3 length: 15 residues. V lost 4 bases, J lost 0 bases, and 11 bases lay in between. The CDR3 DNA reads TGCGCCAGCAGCCTGACTGCGAGCTCCTACAATGAGCAGTTCTTC. This codes for CASSLTASSYNEQFF.

The rearrangement joins TRBV7-2 to TRBJ2-3; D ambiguous. Trimming took off 2 bases at V and 7 bases at J, with 7 bases between the two ends. The CDR3 is 12 residues long. In germline, CDR1 is SGHTA, CDR2 FQGNSA. The CDR3 nucleotides are TGTGCCAGCAGCTTACAACGATATACGCAGTATTTT. It specifies CASSLQRYTQYF.

This chain joins TRBV7-6 and TRBJ2-2, with 12 bases matching TRBD2. The V segment lost 6 bases and the J segment 4 bases; nucleotides outside the gene matches: 9. Germline V gene sequence: CDR1 SGHVS, CDR2 FNYEAQ. The CDR3 has 17 residues. The CDR3 region has the DNA TGTGCCAGCAGTTCTAGTCCTAGCGGGAGGGGCACCGGGGAGCTGTTTTTT. As protein: CASSSSPSGRGTGELFF.

The chain combines TRBV6-5 with TRBJ2-7; possibly TRBD2 for D (6 bases). The CDR3 spans 14 residues. Germline V gene lookup returns CDR1 MNHEY and CDR2 SVGAGI. V lost 1 base and J 7 bases, leaving 14 bases between the germline ends. CDR3: CASSYWVGAGEQYF. CDR3 DNA sequence: TGTGCCAGCAGTTACTGGGTCGGGGCGGGAGAGCAGTACTTC.

The chain carries TRBV7-8 and TRBJ2-2; 8 bases line up with TRBD2. This CDR3 is built from 17 residues. J gave up 6 bases and V 4 bases, and 13 bases lay outside the gene matches. Germline loops: CDR1 SGHVS, CDR2 FQNEAQ. The CDR3 region is CASSSAELAGGAGELFF. The DNA of the CDR3 is TGTGCCAGCAGCTCCGCGGAGCTAGCGGGCGGGGCCGGGGAGCTGTTTTTT. The full variable domain, completed using reference TRBV7-8 and TRBJ2-2, is GAGVSQSPRYKVAKRGQDVALRCDPISGHVSLFWYQQALGQGPEFLTYFQNEAQLDKSGLPSDRFFAERPEGSVSTLKIQRTQQEDSAVYLCASSSAELAGGAGELFFGEGSRLTVL.

The genes are TRBV11-3 and TRBJ2-5; D unresolved. The CDR3 has 14 amino acids. V lost 5 bases and J lost 3, with 13 bases in between. CDR1 SGHNT and CDR2 YENEEA come from the germline V gene. The CDR3 DNA reads as TGTGCCAGCAGCCGAGCCGGGTCCGAAGAGACCCAGTACTTC. It codes for CASSRAGSEETQYF. Together with reference TRBV11-3 and TRBJ2-5, the CDR3 gives the full variable domain: EAGVVQSPRYKIIEKKQPVAFWCNPISGHNTLYWYLQNLGQGPELLIRYENEEAVDDSQLPKDRFSAERLKGVDSTLKIQPAELGDSAVYLCASSRAGSEETQYFGPGTRLLVL.

The chain links TRBV5-1 to TRBJ1-4; possible D gene TRBD1, 6 bases. Germline CDR1 SGHRS, CDR2 YFSETQ. The CDR3 runs to 20 residues. Trimming shortened V by 0 bases and J by 0 bases, and 21 bases separated the two germline ends. The CDR3, as DNA: TGCGCCAGCAGCTTGGCGGGGGTGGGACACTCACTTGCAACTAATGAAAAACTGTTTTTT. Residues: CASSLAGVGHSLATNEKLFF. The complete variable domain, with remaining parts taken from reference TRBV5-1 and TRBJ1-4, reads KAGVTQTPRYLIKTRGQQVTLSCSPISGHRSVSWYQQTPGQGLQFLFEYFSETQRNKGNFPGRFSGRQFSNSRSEMNVSTLELGDSALYLCASSLAGVGHSLATNEKLFFGSGTQLSVL.

The rearrangement links TRBV15 to TRBJ2-5; weak D call: TRBD2 (5 bases). CDR3 length: 14 residues. V lost 1 base and J lost 3, with 9 bases in between. CDR1 and CDR2 from the germline V gene are LNHNV and YYDKDF (reference sequence). The CDR3 bases are TGTGCCACCAGCAGAGGAGGGATTGAAGAGACCCAGTACTTC. Amino acids: CATSRGGIEETQYF.

The V gene is TRBV7-6, the J gene TRBJ2-5; D gene uncertain. Germline CDR1 reads SGHVS; CDR2 reads FNYEAQ. V lost 5 bases, J lost 1 base, and 14 bases lay in between. The CDR3 contains 15 residues. This CDR3 is CASSAAELRQETQYF. The DNA for the CDR3 is TGTGCCAGCAGCGCGGCCGAACTACGCCAAGAGACCCAGTACTTC.